This section outlines one T cell receptor (beta chain) sequence together with its context. The antigen remains undetermined. PBMCs were cryopreserved, and roughly 2.1 micrograms of genomic DNA from them went into TCR beta libraries. Produced via immunoSEQ multiplex PCR; TCRdb's table is partial and in-frame only. In the table there are 150,000 to 200,000 clones, more than 70% of which are singletons. This entry comes from a study of cytotoxic CD8 clonotypes in ibrutinib-treated CLL. Study summary: Median treatment time before response sampling was approximately twelve months, range 6 to 36.

Germline V gene lookup returns CDR1 MNHNS and CDR2 SASEGT. V was clipped by 3 bases and J by 7 bases; unmatched bases: 9. CDR3 size: 15 residues. Points from the study as a whole: Among the clonotypes, public ones were uncommon and contracted or held stable on treatment. Researchers report that baseline clonality outpaced age-matched healthy donors and tracked circulating CD8+ T-cell counts.

This specimen was PBMCs, taken at disease progression, from a patient treated with ibrutinib. The source of this sequence is a human donor with chronic lymphocytic leukemia. This rearrangement joins TRBV6-1 to TRBJ2-1; 7 bases line up with TRBD2. For the CDR3, the DNA is TGTGCCAGCAGTGACCTTCTGCGGGAGTCGAATGAGCAGTTCTTC. Its protein product is CASSDLLRESNEQFF.